These 3 T cell receptor beta chains originate from one sample sequenced in a study of blood T cell repertoires in COVID-19. Assay: immunoSEQ multiplex PCR; the TCRdb copy retains only in-frame clones and omits some. The table includes about 150,000 clones, more than 75% detected once. Sequencing was performed on peripheral blood. These receptors were taken from a woman in her fifties or sixties with COVID-19, enrolled during active disease.

The chain couples TRBV27 to TRBJ1-2; 9 bases agree with TRBD1. The CDR3 extends over 14 amino acids. Germline V gene sequence: CDR1 MNHEY, CDR2 SMNVEV (reference sequence). Trimming at V came to 3 bases and at J to 4 bases, leaving 3 bases not matched to a gene. The CDR3 DNA follows: TGTGCCAGCAGTTTCACAGGGGGCAGCTATGGCTACACCTTC. This codes for CASSFTGGSYGYTF.

This sequence joins TRBV6-6 and TRBJ2-1, with D uncertain. Trimming removed 5 bases from V and 2 bases from J, with 4 bases in between. There are 12 residues in the CDR3. Germline assignment: CDR1 MNHNY and CDR2 SVGAGI (reference sequence). The CDR3 region has the DNA TGTGCCAGCAGTGGGCCCTACAATGAGCAGTTCTTC. Translated, it gives CASSGPYNEQFF.

The chain links TRBV9 to TRBJ1-1; D might be TRBD1 (5 bases). Per germline, CDR1 SGDLS and CDR2 YYNGEE. V was pared by 4 bases and J by 4 bases, with 17 bases between. This CDR3 is built from 15 residues. CDR3 coding DNA: TGTGCCAGCAGCCCCCGGGACTTCATCCCCACTGAAGCTTTCTTT. Protein product: CASSPRDFIPTEAFF.